Below are 13 T cell receptor beta chains sequenced from a single sample in a study of cytomegalovirus exposure and HLA in healthy donors. Primers included in the PCR were 60 Vbeta and 13 Jbeta primers. Generated by immunoSEQ multiplex PCR, the TCRdb table keeps only in-frame clones and is missing some. This sample's table has about 99,000 clones. The source material was PBMCs. These receptors were collected from a middle-aged man in good health and CMV-seronegative.

This chain links TRBV5-1 with TRBJ2-2, with a tentative D call TRBD2 (6 bases). The CDR3 contains 14 residues. V lost 4 bases to trimming and J lost 3 bases, with 10 bases between them. In germline, CDR1 is SGHRS, CDR2 YFSETQ. In nucleotides, the CDR3 is TGCGCCAGCAGCGGGGGGACGGACACCGGGGAGCTGTTTTTT. Translation: CASSGGTDTGELFF.

The chain employs TRBV19 and TRBJ1-2; unclear D gene. Between the trimmed V and J ends, which lost 3 bases and 6 bases, there was a span of 11 bases. The CDR3 loop spans 13 amino acids. Looked up from germline, CDR1 is LNHDA and CDR2 is SQIVND (reference sequence). The chain's CDR3 is CASSIGGFDGYTF. The CDR3 DNA follows: TGTGCCAGTAGTATTGGAGGATTCGATGGCTACACCTTC.

The chain recombines TRBV4-2 with TRBJ2-5; possibly TRBD2 for D (5 bases). The closer fit of TRBJ2-7 to the DNA end suggests the J call may be wrong. Germline assignment: CDR1 LGHNA and CDR2 YNFKEQ. This CDR3 is built from 15 residues. CDR3 nucleotides: TGTGCCAGCAGCCAAGAGGTGAGGGACTCCTACGAGCAGTACTTC. Translation: CASSQEVRDSYEQYF.

This chain uses TRBV11-2 with TRBJ2-7; 10 positions agree with TRBD2. Germline V gene data show CDR1 as SGHAT and CDR2 as FQNNGV. This CDR3 spans 15 amino acids. The V gene end was trimmed by 5 bases and the J gene end by 4 bases; junction bases not matched to a gene: 8. CDR3 in amino acids: CASSPSGGASYEQYF. CDR3 DNA: TGTGCCAGCAGCCCGAGCGGGGGGGCTAGTTACGAGCAGTACTTC.

The rearrangement joins TRBV10-3 to TRBJ2-7; possible D gene TRBD2, 5 bases. This CDR3 is built from 14 residues. The germline V gene has CDR1 ENHRY and CDR2 SYGVKD. The V end was cut by 2 bases, the J end by 7 bases, with 15 bases between. The CDR3 DNA follows: TGTGCCATCAGTGAGGAGGGCGGCGTTGGAGAGCAGTACTTC. Translation gives CAISEEGGVGEQYF.

The genes are TRBV5-5 and TRBJ2-3, with a weak D call TRBD2 (5 bases). Trimming removed 7 bases from V and 2 bases from J, with 8 bases in between. Germline CDR1 reads SGHKS; CDR2 reads YYEKEE (reference sequence). The CDR3 has 12 amino acids. CDR3 coding DNA: TGTGCCAGCCTGGACTTCACAGATACGCAGTATTTT. Translated: CASLDFTDTQYF. The full variable domain, rest sourced from reference TRBV5-5 and TRBJ2-3, is DAGVTQSPTHLIKTRGQQVTLRCSPISGHKSVSWYQQVLGQGPQFIFQYYEKEERGRGNFPDRFSARQFPNYSSELNVNALLLGDSALYLCASLDFTDTQYFGPGTRLTVL.

This chain joins TRBV28 and TRBJ2-1; D is perhaps TRBD2 (7 bases). V gave up 3 bases and J gave up 9 bases, with 12 bases separating them. This CDR3 has 13 residues. Germline lookup yields CDR1 MDHEN and CDR2 SYDVKM. CDR3 nucleotides: TGTGCCAGCAGTTTGGGGGGGCCACGTGAGCAGTTCTTC. This codes for CASSLGGPREQFF. Complete variable domain (other parts from reference TRBV28 and TRBJ2-1): DVKVTQSSRYLVKRTGEKVFLECVQDMDHENMFWYRQDPGLGLRLIYFSYDVKMKEKGDIPEGYSVSREKKERFSLILESASTNQTSMYLCASSLGGPREQFFGPGTRLTVL.

This chain connects TRBV5-6 to TRBJ1-3; D is possibly TRBD1 (5 bases). CDR1 and CDR2 from the germline V gene are SGHDT and YYEEEE. CDR3 length: 16 amino acids. V was shortened by 5 bases and J by 0 bases, with 15 bases between the two germline ends. The CDR3: CASRLSGTRSGNTIYF. The CDR3 region has the DNA TGTGCCAGCAGACTTTCCGGGACTCGCTCTGGAAACACCATATATTTT.

This chain uses TRBV6-5 with TRBJ1-2; tentative D call: TRBD1 (6 bases). The CDR3 is 15 residues long. Trimming left V 8 bases short and J 1 base short, with 17 bases between. Germline CDR1 reads MNHEY; CDR2 reads SVGAGI. CDR3 residues: CASQRGQTLNYGYTF. The CDR3 DNA reads TGTGCCAGCCAGCGTGGACAGACACTTAACTATGGCTACACCTTC.

V gene TRBV4-3 combines with J gene TRBJ1-1; 12 positions agree with TRBD1. CDR1 is LGHNA and CDR2 is YSLEER in the germline V gene. The CDR3 covers 18 residues. V shed 8 bases, J shed 5 bases, and the junction held 18 bases outside the gene matches. CDR3 bases: TGCGCCAGCTCAACCGGGACAGGGGGCAGTGGGGCGCGGACTGAAGCTTTCTTT. It is translated as CASSTGTGGSGARTEAFF.

J is TRBJ1-5 and V is TRBV19, with D possibly TRBD1 on 5 matching bases. The germline CDR1 and CDR2 sequences are LNHDA and SQIVND (reference sequence). The CDR3 has 12 amino acids. V lost 11 bases and J 6 bases, leaving 14 bases between the germline ends. The CDR3 DNA sequence: TGTGCCCGCCCCGGGGGGGTTCAGCCCCAGCATTTT. It codes for CARPGGVQPQHF.

The chain joins TRBV6-8 to TRBJ2-7; the D gene is possibly TRBD2 (5 bases). Germline assignment: CDR1 MNHGY and CDR2 SAAAGT. This CDR3 spans 14 amino acids. Trimming removed 2 bases from V and 5 bases from J, with 13 bases in between. This CDR3 is CASSYAQTIHEQYF. CDR3 sequence (DNA): TGTGCCAGCAGTTACGCCCAGACTATACACGAGCAGTACTTC.

The chain combines TRBV27 with TRBJ2-7, with a possible D match to TRBD2 (6 bases). The CDR3 has 14 amino acids. CDR1 and CDR2 from the germline V gene are MNHEY and SMNVEV (reference sequence). V lost 3 bases, J lost 2 bases, and 11 bases lay in between. In DNA form, the CDR3 reads TGTGCCAGCAGTTTTAGCGGACCGGCCTACGAGCAGTACTTC. Residues: CASSFSGPAYEQYF.